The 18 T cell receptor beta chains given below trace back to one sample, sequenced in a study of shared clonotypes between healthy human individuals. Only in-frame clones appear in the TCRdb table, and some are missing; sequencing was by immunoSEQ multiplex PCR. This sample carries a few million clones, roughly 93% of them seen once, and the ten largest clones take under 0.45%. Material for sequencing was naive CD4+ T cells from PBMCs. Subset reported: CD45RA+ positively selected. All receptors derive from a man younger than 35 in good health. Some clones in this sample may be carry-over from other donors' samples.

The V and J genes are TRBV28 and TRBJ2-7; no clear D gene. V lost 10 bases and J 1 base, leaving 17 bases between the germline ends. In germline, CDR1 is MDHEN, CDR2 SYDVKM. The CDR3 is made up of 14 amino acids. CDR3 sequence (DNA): TGTGCCACCGGTTACGTAGGGATGTCCTACGAGCAGTACTTC. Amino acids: CATGYVGMSYEQYF.

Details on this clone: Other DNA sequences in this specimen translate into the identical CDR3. CDR3 residues: CASGLGSTDTQYF. In DNA, the CDR3 is TGTGCTAGTGGTTTAGGCAGCACAGATACGCAGTATTTT. The V and J genes are TRBV12-5 and TRBJ2-3; no reliable D call. The V gene's germline CDR1 is LGHNT and CDR2 FRNRAP. This CDR3 spans 13 amino acids. Trimming pared 3 bases from V and 0 bases from J, leaving 4 bases between.

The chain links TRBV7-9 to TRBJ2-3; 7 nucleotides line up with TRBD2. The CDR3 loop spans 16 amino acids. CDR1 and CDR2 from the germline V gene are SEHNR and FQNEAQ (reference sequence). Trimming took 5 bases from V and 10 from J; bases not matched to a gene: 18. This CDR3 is CASSLPAPKVRGAQYF. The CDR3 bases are TGTGCCAGCAGCCTACCAGCCCCAAAGGTCCGGGGGGCGCAGTATTTT.

The CDR3 here is CASTLAGLAVNEQFF. The CDR3 nucleotides are TGTGCCAGCACCCTAGCGGGACTAGCGGTCAATGAGCAGTTCTTC. The chain uses TRBV28 and TRBJ2-1; 11 nucleotides agree with TRBD2. In germline, CDR1 is MDHEN, CDR2 SYDVKM. The CDR3 length is 15 residues. J gave up 6 bases and V 7 bases, and 8 bases lay outside the gene matches.

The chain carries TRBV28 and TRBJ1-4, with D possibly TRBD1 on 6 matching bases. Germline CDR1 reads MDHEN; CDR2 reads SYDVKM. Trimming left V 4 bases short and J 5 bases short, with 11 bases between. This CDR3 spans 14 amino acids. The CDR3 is CASSYDRRNEKLFF. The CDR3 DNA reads TGTGCCAGCAGTTACGACAGGCGGAATGAAAAACTGTTTTTT.

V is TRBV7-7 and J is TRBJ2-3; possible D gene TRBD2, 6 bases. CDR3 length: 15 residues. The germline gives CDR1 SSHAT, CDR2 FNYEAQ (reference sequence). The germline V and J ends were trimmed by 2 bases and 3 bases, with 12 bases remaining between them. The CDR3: CASSLSTGLTDTQYF. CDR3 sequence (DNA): TGTGCCAGCAGCTTAAGTACAGGACTAACAGATACGCAGTATTTT.

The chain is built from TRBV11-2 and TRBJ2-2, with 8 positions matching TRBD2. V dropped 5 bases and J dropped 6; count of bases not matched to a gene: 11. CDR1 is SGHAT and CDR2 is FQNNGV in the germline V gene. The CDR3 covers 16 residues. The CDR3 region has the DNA TGTGCCAGCAGCAACACCCCGGGACTAGAGGCCGGGGAGCTGTTTTTT. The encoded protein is CASSNTPGLEAGELFF.

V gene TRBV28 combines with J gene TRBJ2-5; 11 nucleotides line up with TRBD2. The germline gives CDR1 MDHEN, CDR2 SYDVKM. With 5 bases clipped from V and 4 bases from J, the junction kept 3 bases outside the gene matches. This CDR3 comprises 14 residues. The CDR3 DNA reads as TGTGCCAGCAGTCTGGGACTAGCGGCAGAGACCCAGTACTTC. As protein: CASSLGLAAETQYF.

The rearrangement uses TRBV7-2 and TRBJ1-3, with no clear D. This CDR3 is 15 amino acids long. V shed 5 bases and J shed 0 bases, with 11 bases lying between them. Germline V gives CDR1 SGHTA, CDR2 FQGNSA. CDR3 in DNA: TGTGCCAGCAGCCCCAGCCTTAGCTCTGGAAACACCATATATTTT. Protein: CASSPSLSSGNTIYF.

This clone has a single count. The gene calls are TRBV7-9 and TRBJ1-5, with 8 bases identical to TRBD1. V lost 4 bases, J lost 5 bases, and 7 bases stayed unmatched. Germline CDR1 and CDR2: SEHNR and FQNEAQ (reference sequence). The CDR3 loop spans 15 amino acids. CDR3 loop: CASSSGTGYDQPQHF. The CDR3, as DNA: TGTGCCAGCAGCTCCGGGACAGGTTACGATCAGCCCCAGCATTTT.

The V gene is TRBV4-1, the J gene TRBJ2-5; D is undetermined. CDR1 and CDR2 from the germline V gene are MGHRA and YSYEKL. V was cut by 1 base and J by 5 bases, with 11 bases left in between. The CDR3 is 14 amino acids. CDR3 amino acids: CASSQVGSWETQYF. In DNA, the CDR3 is TGCGCCAGCAGCCAAGTAGGCTCTTGGGAGACCCAGTACTTC.

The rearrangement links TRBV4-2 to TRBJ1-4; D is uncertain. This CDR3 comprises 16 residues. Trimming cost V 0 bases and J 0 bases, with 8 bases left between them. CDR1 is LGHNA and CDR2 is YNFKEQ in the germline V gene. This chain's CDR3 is CASSQDVAATNEKLFF. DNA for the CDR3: TGTGCCAGCAGCCAAGACGTGGCTGCAACTAATGAAAAACTGTTTTTT.

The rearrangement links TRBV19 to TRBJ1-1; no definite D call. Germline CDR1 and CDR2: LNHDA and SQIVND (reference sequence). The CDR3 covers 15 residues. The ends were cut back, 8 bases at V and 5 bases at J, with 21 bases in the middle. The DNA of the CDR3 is TGTGCCAGTTCTGATCTCAGGTCTAGACGGACTGAAGCTTTCTTT. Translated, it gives CASSDLRSRRTEAFF.

The DNA for the CDR3 is TGTGCCAGCCTGGGGGCTAACTATGGCTACACCTTC. It is translated as CASLGANYGYTF. This chain uses TRBV28 with TRBJ1-2, with D possibly TRBD1 on 5 matching bases. Germline assignment: CDR1 MDHEN and CDR2 SYDVKM. V was clipped by 8 bases and J by 0 bases, with 7 bases between them. The CDR3 loop spans 12 amino acids.

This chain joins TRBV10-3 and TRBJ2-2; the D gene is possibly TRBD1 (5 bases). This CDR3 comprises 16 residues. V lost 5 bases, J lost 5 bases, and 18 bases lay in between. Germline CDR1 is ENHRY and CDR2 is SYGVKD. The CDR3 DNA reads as TGTGCCATCAGTAGCTATGCAGGGTTAATAACCGGGGAGCTGTTTTTT. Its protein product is CAISSYAGLITGELFF.

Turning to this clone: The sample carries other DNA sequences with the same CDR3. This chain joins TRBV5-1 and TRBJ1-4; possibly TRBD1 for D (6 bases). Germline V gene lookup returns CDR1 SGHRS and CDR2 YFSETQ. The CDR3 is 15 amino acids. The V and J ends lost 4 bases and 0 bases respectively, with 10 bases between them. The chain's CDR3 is CASSGGQATNEKLFF. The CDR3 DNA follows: TGCGCCAGCAGCGGGGGACAAGCAACTAATGAAAAACTGTTTTTT.

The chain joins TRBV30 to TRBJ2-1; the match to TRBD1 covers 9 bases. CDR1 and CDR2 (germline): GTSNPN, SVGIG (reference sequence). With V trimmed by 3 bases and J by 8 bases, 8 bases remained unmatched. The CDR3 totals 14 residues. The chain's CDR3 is CAWRRQGVIYEQFF. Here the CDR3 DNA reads TGTGCCTGGAGAAGACAGGGGGTAATATATGAGCAGTTCTTC. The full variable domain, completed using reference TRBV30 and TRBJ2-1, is SQTIHQWPATLVQPVGSPLSLECTVEGTSNPNLYWYRQAAGRGLQLLFYSVGIGQISSEVPQNLSASRPQDRQFILSSKKLLLSDSGFYLCAWRRQGVIYEQFFGPGTRLTVL.

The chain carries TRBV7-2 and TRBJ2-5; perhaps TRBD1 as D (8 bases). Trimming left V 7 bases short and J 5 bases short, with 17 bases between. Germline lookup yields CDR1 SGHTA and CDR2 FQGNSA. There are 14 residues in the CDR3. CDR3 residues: CASTRTGTKETQYF. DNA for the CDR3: TGTGCCAGCACCCGGACAGGGACTAAGGAGACCCAGTACTTC.